These T cell receptor beta chains were read from a single sample in a study of post-analysis software for immune sequencing data. One entry per CDR3 protein results from TCRdb running MiXCR on the PCR reads. The sample includes about 800,000 distinct CDR3 sequences, roughly 29% of them seen just once. The sample comprised blood. Every receptor here comes from a girl under 18 with multiple sclerosis. Each CDR3 is given with its conserved first and last residue. A D gene is named only where the DNA matches it firmly. A row's size may be missing; if present it is once, few, many or a size class.

v_call,j_call,d_call,clone_size,cdr3_nt,cdr3_aa
TRBV7-2,TRBJ1-2,TRBD1,NA,TGTGCCAGCAGCTTAGTACAGGGGGCTGACTATGGCTACACCTTC,CASSLVQGADYGYTF
TRBV4-1,TRBJ2-1,NA,few,TGCGCCAGCAGCCAAGATATGGGGGGCAATGAGCAGTTCTTC,CASSQDMGGNEQFF
TRBV29-1,TRBJ2-7,NA,few,TGCAGCGTTTTCACTAGCCTTAACTCCTACGAGCAGTACTTC,CSVFTSLNSYEQYF
TRBV7-2,TRBJ2-4,NA,few,TGTGCCAGCGGTACTCAAGCCAAAAACATTCAGTACTTC,CASGTQAKNIQYF
TRBV6-1,TRBJ2-4,NA,few,TGTGCCAGCAGTGAATTGGGATACGGCATTCAGTACTTC,CASSELGYGIQYF
TRBV29-1,TRBJ1-1,NA,NA,TGCAGCGCCGGACGCTCTGAAGCTTTCTTT,CSAGRSEAFF
TRBV29-1,TRBJ2-2,NA,few,TGCAGCGCTGTAGAAGCCGGGGAGCTGTTTTTT,CSAVEAGELFF
TRBV6-1,TRBJ2-3,NA,few,TGTGCCAGCAGTGGTACGGTAACGCAGTATTTT,CASSGTVTQYF
TRBV5-1,TRBJ1-1,NA,few,TGCGCCAGCAGCTTGATGTCAGGGAGGAGGAACACTGAAGCTTTCTTT,CASSLMSGRRNTEAFF
TRBV29-1,TRBJ2-5,NA,few,TGTAGCGTTGAAGCCGAAGGGCCCGGGGTGACCCAGTACTTC,CSVEAEGPGVTQYF
TRBV4-3,TRBJ2-7,NA,many,TGCGCCAGCAGCCAAGATCGCGGGGTGTACGAGCAGTACTTC,CASSQDRGVYEQYF
TRBV5-6,TRBJ1-2,NA,NA,TGTGCCAGCAGCAGAGGACAGTTTCGGAGTGGCTACACCTTC,CASSRGQFRSGYTF
TRBV24-1,TRBJ2-1,TRBD2,NA,TGTGCCGCCAGTGACGTGAGCGGGAGACAGTACAATGAGCAGTTCTTC,CAASDVSGRQYNEQFF
TRBV5-4,TRBJ2-3,TRBD2,few,TGTGCCAGCAGCTTGGGCCCACTAGCGGGAAGCACAGATACGCAGTATTTT,CASSLGPLAGSTDTQYF
TRBV5-1,TRBJ2-3,NA,NA,TGCGCCAGCAGCTTCGCGCGGCAGCGGAGCACAGATACGCAGTATTTT,CASSFARQRSTDTQYF
TRBV12-3/TRBV12-4,TRBJ1-5,NA,few,TGTGCCAGCGCCCCGGGAAATCAGCCCCAGCATTTT,CASAPGNQPQHF
TRBV3-1,TRBJ2-2,NA,NA,TGTGCCAGCAGCCGAACAATTAGCGGAAACACCGGGGAGCTGTTTTTT,CASSRTISGNTGELFF
TRBV29-1,TRBJ2-7,TRBD1,NA,TGCAGCGCCGCAGGGGGCAGGAGCTACGAGCAGTACTTC,CSAAGGRSYEQYF
TRBV7-2,TRBJ2-7,NA,NA,TGTGCCAGCAGCTTAACCTCGAGCTCCTACGAGCAGTACTTC,CASSLTSSSYEQYF
TRBV5-1,TRBJ2-5,TRBD1,few,TGCGCCAGCAGCTTGGGACAGGGGGTTGGTGAGACCCAGTACTTC,CASSLGQGVGETQYF
TRBV10-1,TRBJ2-1,TRBD2,few,TGCGCCAGCAGTGAGTTTCCTAGCGGGAGGGCCGAGCAGTTCTTC,CASSEFPSGRAEQFF
TRBV24-1,TRBJ2-6,TRBD2,NA,TGTGCCACCAGTGATCCCCGGGGGGATGGCAACGTCCTGACTTTC,CATSDPRGDGNVLTF